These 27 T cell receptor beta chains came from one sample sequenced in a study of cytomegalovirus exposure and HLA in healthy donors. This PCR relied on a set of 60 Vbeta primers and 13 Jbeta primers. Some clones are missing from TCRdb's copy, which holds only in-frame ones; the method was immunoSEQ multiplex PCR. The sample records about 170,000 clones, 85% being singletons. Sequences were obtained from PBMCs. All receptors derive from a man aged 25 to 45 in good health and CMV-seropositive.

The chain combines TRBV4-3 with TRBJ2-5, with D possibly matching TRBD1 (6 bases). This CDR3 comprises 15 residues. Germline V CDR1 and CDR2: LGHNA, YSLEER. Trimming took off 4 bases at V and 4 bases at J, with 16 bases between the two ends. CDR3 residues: CASSPRTVSPETQYF. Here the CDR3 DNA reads TGCGCCAGCAGCCCTAGGACAGTCTCTCCAGAGACCCAGTACTTC.

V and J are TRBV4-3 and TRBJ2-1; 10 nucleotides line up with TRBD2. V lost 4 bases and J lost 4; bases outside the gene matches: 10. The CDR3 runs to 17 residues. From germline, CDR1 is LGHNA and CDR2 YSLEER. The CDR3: CASSLGVTSGTYNEQFF. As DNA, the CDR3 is TGCGCCAGCAGCCTGGGGGTAACTAGCGGGACTTACAATGAGCAGTTCTTC.

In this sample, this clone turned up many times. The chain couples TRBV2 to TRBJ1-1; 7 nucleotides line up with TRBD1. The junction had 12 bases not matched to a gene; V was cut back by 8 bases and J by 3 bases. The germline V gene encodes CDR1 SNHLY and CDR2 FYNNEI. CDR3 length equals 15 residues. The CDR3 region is CASGGGAISDTEAFF. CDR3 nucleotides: TGTGCCAGCGGAGGGGGCGCGATTTCGGACACTGAAGCTTTCTTT.

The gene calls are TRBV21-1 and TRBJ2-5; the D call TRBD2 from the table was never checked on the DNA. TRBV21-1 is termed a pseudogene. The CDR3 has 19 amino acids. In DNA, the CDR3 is TGTGCCAGCAGCAAAGGAGGGGGTCGCGGGAGGGCCCTCGGAGAGACCCAGTACTTC. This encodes CASSKGGGRGRALGETQYF.

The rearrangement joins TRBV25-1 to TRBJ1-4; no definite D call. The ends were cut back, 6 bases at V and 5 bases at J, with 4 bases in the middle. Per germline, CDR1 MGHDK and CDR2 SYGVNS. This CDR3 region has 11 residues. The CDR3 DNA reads TGTGCCAGCAGCCTAAATGAAAAACTGTTTTTT. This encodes CASSLNEKLFF.

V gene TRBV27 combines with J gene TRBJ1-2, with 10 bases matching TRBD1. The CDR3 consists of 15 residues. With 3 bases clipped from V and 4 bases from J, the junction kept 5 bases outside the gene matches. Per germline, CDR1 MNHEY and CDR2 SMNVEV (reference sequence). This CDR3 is CASSFLGTGVYGYTF. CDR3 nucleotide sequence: TGTGCCAGCAGTTTCCTCGGGACAGGGGTCTATGGCTACACCTTC.

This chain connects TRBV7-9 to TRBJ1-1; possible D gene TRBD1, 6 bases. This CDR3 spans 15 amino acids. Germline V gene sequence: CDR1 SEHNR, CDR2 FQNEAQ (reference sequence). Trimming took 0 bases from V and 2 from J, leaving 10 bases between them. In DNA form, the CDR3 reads TGTGCCAGCAGCTTAGCAGGGACACACAACACTGAAGCTTTCTTT. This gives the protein CASSLAGTHNTEAFF. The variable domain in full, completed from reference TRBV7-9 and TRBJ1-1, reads DTGVSQNPRHKITKRGQNVTFRCDPISEHNRLYWYRQTLGQGPEFLTYFQNEAQLEKSRLLSDRFSAERPKGSFSTLEIQRTEQGDSAMYLCASSLAGTHNTEAFFGQGTRLTVV.

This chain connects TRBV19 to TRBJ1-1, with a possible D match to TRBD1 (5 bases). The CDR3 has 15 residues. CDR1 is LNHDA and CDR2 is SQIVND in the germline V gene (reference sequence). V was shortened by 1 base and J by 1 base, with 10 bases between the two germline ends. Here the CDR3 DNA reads TGTGCCAGTAGTATAGCCTCCGGGGGGAACACTGAAGCTTTCTTT. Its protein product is CASSIASGGNTEAFF. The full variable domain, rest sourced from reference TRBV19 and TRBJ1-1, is DGGITQSPKYLFRKEGQNVTLSCEQNLNHDAMYWYRQDPGQGLRLIYYSQIVNDFQKGDIAEGYSVSREKKESFPLTVTSAQKNPTAFYLCASSIASGGNTEAFFGQGTRLTVV.

The CDR3 bases are TGTGCCAGCAGCTTTTCGAATTCACCCCTCCACTTT. Amino acids: CASSFSNSPLHF. The rearrangement uses TRBV7-9 and TRBJ1-6; D not resolved. V was cut by 3 bases and J by 7 bases, with 4 bases left in between. In germline, CDR1 is SEHNR, CDR2 FQNEAQ (reference sequence). The CDR3 sequence is 12 residues long. The full variable domain, in which reference TRBV7-9 and TRBJ1-6 provide the parts outside the CDR3, is DTGVSQNPRHKITKRGQNVTFRCDPISEHNRLYWYRQTLGQGPEFLTYFQNEAQLEKSRLLSDRFSAERPKGSFSTLEIQRTEQGDSAMYLCASSFSNSPLHFGNGTRLTVT.

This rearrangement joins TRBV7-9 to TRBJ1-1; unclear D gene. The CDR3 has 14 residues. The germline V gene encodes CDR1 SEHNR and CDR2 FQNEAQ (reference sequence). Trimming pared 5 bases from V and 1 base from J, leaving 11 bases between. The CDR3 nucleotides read TGTGCCAGCAGCCCGACTAACTCGAACACTGAAGCTTTCTTT. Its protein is CASSPTNSNTEAFF.

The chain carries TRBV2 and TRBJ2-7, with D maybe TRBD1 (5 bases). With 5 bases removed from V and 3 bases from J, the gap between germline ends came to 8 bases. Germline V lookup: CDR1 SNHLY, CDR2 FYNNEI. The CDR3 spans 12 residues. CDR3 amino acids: CASSTQGYEQYF. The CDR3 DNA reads TGTGCCAGCAGTACCCAGGGCTACGAGCAGTACTTC. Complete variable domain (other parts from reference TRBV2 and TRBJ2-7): EPEVTQTPSHQVTQMGQEVILRCVPISNHLYFYWYRQILGQKVEFLVSFYNNEISEKSEIFDDQFSVERPDGSNFTLKIRSTKLEDSAMYFCASSTQGYEQYFGPGTRLTVT.

For the CDR3, the DNA is TGTGCCAGCATAGGTGCGGGGTACACTGAAGCTTTCTTT. This encodes CASIGAGYTEAFF. The chain couples TRBV6-5 to TRBJ1-1, with no clear D. The germline V and J ends were trimmed by 7 bases and 3 bases, with 12 bases remaining between them. This CDR3 contains 13 residues. Germline CDR1 MNHEY, CDR2 SVGAGI.

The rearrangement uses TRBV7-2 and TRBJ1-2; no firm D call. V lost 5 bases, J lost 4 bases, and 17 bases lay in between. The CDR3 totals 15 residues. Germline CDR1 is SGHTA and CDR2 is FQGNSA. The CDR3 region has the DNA TGTGCCAGCAGCGCCGTTAGGGAGGAGTCCTATGGCTACACCTTC. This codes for CASSAVREESYGYTF. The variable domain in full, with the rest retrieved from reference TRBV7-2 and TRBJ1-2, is GAGVSQSPSNKVTEKGKDVELRCDPISGHTALYWYRQSLGQGLEFLIYFQGNSAPDKSGLPSDRFSAERTGGSVSTLTIQRTQQEDSAVYLCASSAVREESYGYTFGSGTRLTVV.

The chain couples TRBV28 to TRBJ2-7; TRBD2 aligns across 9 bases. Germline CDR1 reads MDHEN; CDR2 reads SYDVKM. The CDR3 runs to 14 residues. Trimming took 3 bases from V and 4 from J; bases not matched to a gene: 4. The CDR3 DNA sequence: TGTGCCAGCAGTTTTAGCGGGAGAATTTACGAGCAGTACGTC. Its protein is CASSFSGRIYEQYV.

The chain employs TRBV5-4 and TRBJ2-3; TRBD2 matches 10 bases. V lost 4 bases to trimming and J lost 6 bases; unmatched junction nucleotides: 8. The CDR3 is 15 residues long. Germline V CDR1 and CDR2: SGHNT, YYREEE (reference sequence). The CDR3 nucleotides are TGTGCCAGCAGCCGCCCCGGGACTAGCGTCGATACGCAGTATTTT. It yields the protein CASSRPGTSVDTQYF.

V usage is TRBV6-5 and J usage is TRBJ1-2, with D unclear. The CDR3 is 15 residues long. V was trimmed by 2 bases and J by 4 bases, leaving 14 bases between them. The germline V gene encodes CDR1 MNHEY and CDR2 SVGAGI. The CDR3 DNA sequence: TGTGCCAGCAGTTACGGAGAAACCCCTTTCTATGGCTACACCTTC. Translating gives CASSYGETPFYGYTF.

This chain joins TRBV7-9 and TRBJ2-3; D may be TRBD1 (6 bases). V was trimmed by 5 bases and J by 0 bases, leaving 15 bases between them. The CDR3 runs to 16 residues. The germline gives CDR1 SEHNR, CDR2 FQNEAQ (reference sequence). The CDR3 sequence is CASSPGDIPSTDTQYF. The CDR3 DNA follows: TGTGCCAGCAGCCCCGGGGACATTCCTAGCACAGATACGCAGTATTTT.

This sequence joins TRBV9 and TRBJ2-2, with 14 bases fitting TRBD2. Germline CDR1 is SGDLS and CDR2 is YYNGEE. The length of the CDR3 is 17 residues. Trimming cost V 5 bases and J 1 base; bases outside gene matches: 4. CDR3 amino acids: CASRKGLAGGNTGELFF. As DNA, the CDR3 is TGTGCCAGCAGGAAAGGACTAGCGGGGGGGAACACCGGGGAGCTGTTTTTT.

In nucleotides, the CDR3 is TGTGCCAGCAGTTTATCCCGAGTTGAATACAATGAGCAGTTCTTC. The encoded protein is CASSLSRVEYNEQFF. The V and J genes are TRBV27 and TRBJ2-1, with unresolved D. This CDR3 has 15 residues. Per the germline V gene, CDR1 is MNHEY and CDR2 is SMNVEV (reference sequence). The V and J ends lost 0 bases and 4 bases respectively, with 10 bases between them.

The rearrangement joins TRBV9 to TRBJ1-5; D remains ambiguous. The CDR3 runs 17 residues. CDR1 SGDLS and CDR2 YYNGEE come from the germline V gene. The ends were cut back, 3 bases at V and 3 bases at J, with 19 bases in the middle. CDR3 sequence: CASSADGGSLLNQPQHF. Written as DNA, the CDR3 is TGTGCCAGCAGCGCTGACGGAGGGTCCCTCCTCAATCAGCCCCAGCATTTT.

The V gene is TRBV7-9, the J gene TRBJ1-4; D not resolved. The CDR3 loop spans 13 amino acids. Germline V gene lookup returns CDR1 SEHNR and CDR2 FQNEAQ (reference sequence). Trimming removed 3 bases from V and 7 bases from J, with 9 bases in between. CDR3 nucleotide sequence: TGTGCCAGCAGCTTGACCCGGGTTGAAAAACTGTTTTTT. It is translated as CASSLTRVEKLFF.

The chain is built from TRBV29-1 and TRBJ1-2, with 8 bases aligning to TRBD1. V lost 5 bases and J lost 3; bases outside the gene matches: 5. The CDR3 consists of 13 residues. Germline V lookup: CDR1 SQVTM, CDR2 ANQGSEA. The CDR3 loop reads CSVPRQGHYGYTF. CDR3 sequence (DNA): TGCAGCGTTCCTAGACAGGGGCACTATGGCTACACCTTC.

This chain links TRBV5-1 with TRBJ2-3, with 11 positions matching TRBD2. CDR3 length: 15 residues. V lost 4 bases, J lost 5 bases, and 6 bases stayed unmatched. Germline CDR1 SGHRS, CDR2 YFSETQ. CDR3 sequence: CASSRTSGPGDTQYF. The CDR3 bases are TGCGCCAGCAGCAGGACTAGCGGGCCCGGAGATACGCAGTATTTT.

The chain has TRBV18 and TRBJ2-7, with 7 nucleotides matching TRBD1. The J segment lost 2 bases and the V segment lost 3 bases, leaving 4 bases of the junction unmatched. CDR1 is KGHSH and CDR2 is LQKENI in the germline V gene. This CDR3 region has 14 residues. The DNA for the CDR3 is TGTGCCAGCTCACCCGGGACAGAAACCTACGAGCAGTACTTC. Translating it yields CASSPGTETYEQYF.

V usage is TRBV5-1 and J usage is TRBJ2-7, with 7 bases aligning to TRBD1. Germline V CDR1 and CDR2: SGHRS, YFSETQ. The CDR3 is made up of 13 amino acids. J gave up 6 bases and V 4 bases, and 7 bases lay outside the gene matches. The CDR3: CASSALTGTEQYF. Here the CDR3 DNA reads TGCGCCAGCAGCGCCCTGACAGGGACCGAGCAGTACTTC. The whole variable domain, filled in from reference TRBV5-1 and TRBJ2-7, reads KAGVTQTPRYLIKTRGQQVTLSCSPISGHRSVSWYQQTPGQGLQFLFEYFSETQRNKGNFPGRFSGRQFSNSRSEMNVSTLELGDSALYLCASSALTGTEQYFGPGTRLTVT.

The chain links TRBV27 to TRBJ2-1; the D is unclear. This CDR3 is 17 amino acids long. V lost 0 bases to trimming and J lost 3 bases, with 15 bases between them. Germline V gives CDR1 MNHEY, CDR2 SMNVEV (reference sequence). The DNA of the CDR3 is TGTGCCAGCAGTTTATCTTTGTACGAGAAGATCTACAATGAGCAGTTCTTC. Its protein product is CASSLSLYEKIYNEQFF.

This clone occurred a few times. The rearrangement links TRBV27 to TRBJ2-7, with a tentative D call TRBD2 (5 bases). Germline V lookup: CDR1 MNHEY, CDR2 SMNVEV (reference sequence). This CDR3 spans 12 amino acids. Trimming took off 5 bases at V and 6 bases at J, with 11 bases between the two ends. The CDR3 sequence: CASSIRTCEQYV. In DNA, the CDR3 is TGTGCCAGCAGTATAAGGACTTGCGAGCAGTACGTC.